This T cell receptor (beta chain) was sequenced in a study of shared T cell receptors in the human thymus. TCRdb's table, derived via immunoSEQ multiplex PCR, lists solely in-frame clones and lacks some. This table holds 720,000 or so clones, approximately 83% found once. V dropped 0 bases and J dropped 2 bases, with 29 bases sitting between them. The germline CDR1 and CDR2 sequences are SNHLY and FYNNEI. The length of the CDR3 is 22 residues. A further study also used this sample, focusing on human thymus T cells.

The sample comprised thymocytes. This TCR derives from a girl under three years old with a congenital heart defect. The chain is built from TRBV2 and TRBJ2-1; TRBD1 might be the D (6 bases). CDR3 sequence reads: CASSEAVLTRGKGLGAYNEQFF. The DNA of the CDR3 is TGTGCCAGCAGTGAAGCCGTCCTGACCAGGGGTAAAGGTCTAGGGGCCTACAATGAGCAGTTCTTC. Supplemented by reference TRBV2 and TRBJ2-1, the full variable domain reads EPEVTQTPSHQVTQMGQEVILRCVPISNHLYFYWYRQILGQKVEFLVSFYNNEISEKSEIFDDQFSVERPDGSNFTLKIRSTKLEDSAMYFCASSEAVLTRGKGLGAYNEQFFGPGTRLTVL.